A single sample gave rise to the 5 T cell receptor beta chains below, sequenced in a study of cytomegalovirus exposure and HLA in healthy donors. The PCR ran on 60 Vbeta and 13 Jbeta primers. The assay was immunoSEQ multiplex PCR, and TCRdb's table has in-frame clones only and misses some. The sample has about 190,000 clones, roughly 75% seen once. Specimen: PBMCs. Source of these receptors: a man aged 25 to 40 in good health and CMV-seropositive.

This chain links TRBV29-1 with TRBJ2-7; perhaps TRBD1 as D (5 bases). Trimming shortened V by 6 bases and J by 0 bases, and 12 bases separated the two germline ends. The CDR3 has 13 amino acids. Germline assignment: CDR1 SQVTM and CDR2 ANQGSEA. CDR3 in amino acids: CSVSGHSSYEQYF. CDR3 DNA: TGCAGCGTATCCGGACATTCCTCCTACGAGCAGTACTTC.

This clone has just one count. V and J are TRBV10-3 and TRBJ2-7; 9 nucleotides match TRBD2. The CDR3 extends over 13 amino acids. V was pared by 10 bases and J by 7 bases, with 11 bases of the junction left unmatched. CDR1 and CDR2 (germline): ENHRY, SYGVKD. The CDR3 bases are TGTGCCACCAATCGGCGGGAGGGCGGAGAGCAGTACTTC. Protein sequence: CATNRREGGEQYF.

The chain combines TRBV30 with TRBJ2-3; TRBD2 is a possible D gene (5 bases). There are 15 residues in the CDR3. Germline V gene sequence: CDR1 GTSNPN, CDR2 SVGIG (reference sequence). With 5 bases removed from V and 1 base from J, the gap between germline ends came to 16 bases. CDR3 nucleotide sequence: TGTGCCTGGGGCTCCTCGGGGAAACGCACAGATACGCAGTATTTT. Translating gives CAWGSSGKRTDTQYF. The entire variable domain, with the rest obtained from reference TRBV30 and TRBJ2-3, is as follows: SQTIHQWPATLVQPVGSPLSLECTVEGTSNPNLYWYRQAAGRGLQLLFYSVGIGQISSEVPQNLSASRPQDRQFILSSKKLLLSDSGFYLCAWGSSGKRTDTQYFGPGTRLTVL.

The rearrangement uses TRBV4-1 and TRBJ1-4; the match to TRBD1 covers 10 bases. V lost 1 base and J lost 7; bases outside the gene matches: 3. CDR3 length: 15 amino acids. The V gene's germline CDR1 is MGHRA and CDR2 YSYEKL. CDR3 residues: CASSQGDRGIEKLFF. The CDR3 DNA follows: TGCGCCAGCAGCCAAGGGGACAGGGGAATTGAAAAACTGTTTTTT.

This clone was seen only a few times. This chain connects TRBV30 to TRBJ2-1; D possibly corresponds to TRBD2 (6 bases). V lost 4 bases and J 9 bases, leaving 16 bases between the germline ends. Germline lookup yields CDR1 GTSNPN and CDR2 SVGIG (reference sequence). The CDR3 contains 13 residues. The CDR3 spells CAWTSAMNPEQFF. DNA of the CDR3: TGTGCCTGGACTAGCGCAATGAATCCTGAGCAGTTCTTC.